Detailed here is one TCR beta chain. Its binding antigen is unknown. One junction end does not reproduce the germline sequence, and a read error may be involved. The immunoSEQ Assay, a bias-controlled multiplex PCR, was used to amplify TCRbeta CDR3 regions from genomic DNA. The study's processing was this. Nucleated cell counts per sample were estimated from amplification of reference gene primers within the assay. To quantify the absolute abundance of each unique TCRbeta CDR3 rearrangement, sequence reads were collapsed and filtered. Productive Simpson clonality was computed per sample as the square root of Simpson's diversity index over productive rearrangements. The source is immuneACCESS, and TCRdb retained only in-frame sequences with V and J called. Part of the clones is not carried over; for the studies checked, unresolved V genes explain less than half of this, and the remainder is unexplained. V, J and clone size were drawn from that table, and D and trimming were deduced from the DNA. The sample contains roughly 180,000 clones, roughly 80% of them found a single time. The ten top clones hold 3.5% to 5% of the sample.

Enrolling through a virtual design, the prospective study's participants ranged in age from about 18 to 89 years and lived across approximately 25 United States geographic areas. In the prospective study, cohorts were assigned on the basis of participant-reported clinical history obtained from a screening survey and a study questionnaire. Recovered participants in ImmuneRACE Cohort 3 were defined by two consecutive negative NP/OP PCR tests, clearance by a healthcare professional, or resolution of symptoms. Mobile phlebotomists in the prospective study collected whole blood, serum and a nasopharyngeal or oropharyngeal swab from every participant. Prospective study participants could optionally give additional blood draws and questionnaires over an approximately two-month period. Prospective study blood samples were shipped either frozen or at room temperature before DNA extraction. From its cysteine to its phenylalanine, the CDR3 spans 17 amino acids. Solely the CDR3 DNA is kept, with 51 bases framed from the first base. The CDR1 and CDR2 encoded by the germline V gene (reference sequence) are GTSNPN and SVGIG.

The entry originates in a study of blood T cell repertoires in COVID-19 (dated by TCRdb to 2018 to 2020). Study-wide context: Collaborator samples came from the United States, Italy and Spain and covered acute and convalescent phases of COVID-19. The material from the prospective study consisted of cDNA or gDNA derived from T cells, B-cell-depleted T cells, or PBMCs. The dataset comprised deeply sampled blood TCRbeta repertoires from subjects exposed to, actively infected with, or recovered from COVID-19. The repertoires were released in a freely available public database intended as a resource for research on the immune response to SARS-CoV-2. Samples were obtained from the ongoing ImmuneRACE study (first 160 participants) and from over 1,000 subjects provided by 6 global collaborators. A de-identified subject ID, COVID-19 status, age in years and sex were almost always included in the sample metadata. Where available, HLA class I and class II types were obtained from metadata supplied by the sample provider rather than from assay-based typing. What the study reported, not specific to this receptor: The quantity of clinical and demographic metadata differed by source and by participant and was supplied without curation.

The clonotype was recovered from a woman aged 45 to 65 who had recovered from COVID-19. In this chain, TRBV30 is recombined with TRBJ1-3; the D gene is perhaps TRBD1, on 5 matching bases. The sample was PBMCs or T cells enriched from blood (not recorded which). The DNA reads TGTGCCTGGAGATACGTAAGGGGAACCATCTCTGAAAACACCATATATTTT. Its amino acids are CAWRYVRGTISENTIYF.